A selection of T cell receptor beta chains follows, all from one sample in a study of T cells in Graves' hyperthyroidism and ophthalmopathy. TCRdb processed the multiplex PCR reads anew with MiXCR; each CDR3 protein has one entry. The sample includes some 510,000 distinct CDR3 sequences, less than 25% of them seen just once. Sequenced: blood. All receptors come from a man younger than 35 with Graves' hyperthyroidism. The CDR3 runs from the conserved cysteine through the conserved F or W. The D gene is left open where the match is weak. Clone size is stated in some rows and not others, as once, few, many or a class when expanded.

TRBV24-1	TRBJ1-2	NA	few	CATMDNYGYTF	TGTGCCACCATGGACAACTATGGCTACACCTTC
TRBV24-1	TRBJ2-3	NA	many	CATSDFGDTGKDTQYF	TGTGCCACCAGTGATTTCGGGGACACGGGAAAGGATACGCAGTATTTT
TRBV12-3/TRBV12-4	TRBJ2-2	TRBD2	few	CASSLGTIHGELFF	TGTGCCAGCAGTTTGGGGACTATTCACGGGGAGCTGTTTTTT
TRBV29-1	TRBJ1-1	NA	NA	CSVPGPGGAFF	TGCAGCGTCCCGGGGCCAGGAGGAGCTTTCTTT
TRBV6-2/TRBV6-3	TRBJ1-2	NA	NA	CASSYSDSHYGYTF	TGTGCCAGCAGTTACTCCGACAGTCACTATGGCTACACCTTC
TRBV6-1	TRBJ2-7	NA	NA	CASSEVAGPGYEQYF	TGTGCCAGCAGTGAAGTAGCAGGCCCTGGTTACGAGCAGTACTTC
TRBV4-1	TRBJ1-1	NA	few	CASSQQGKTEAFF	TGCGCCAGCAGCCAACAGGGTAAGACTGAAGCTTTCTTT
TRBV7-8	TRBJ1-5	NA	many	CASSHRTGDQPQHF	TGTGCCAGCAGCCACCGAACGGGTGATCAGCCCCAGCATTTT
TRBV27	TRBJ2-2	NA	many	CASSFSGYAGELFF	TGTGCCAGCAGTTTCTCGGGGTACGCCGGGGAGCTGTTTTTT
TRBV6-1	TRBJ2-7	TRBD1	many	CASTLATGGYEQYF	TGTGCCAGCACCTTGGCGACAGGGGGTTACGAGCAGTACTTC
TRBV7-8	TRBJ2-7	TRBD1	NA	CASGGQGGYEQYF	TGTGCCAGCGGGGGACAGGGGGGCTACGAGCAGTACTTC
TRBV30	TRBJ2-5	NA	many	CAWRVEWEETQYF	TGTGCCTGGAGGGTCGAGTGGGAAGAGACCCAGTACTTC
TRBV5-1	TRBJ1-2	NA	many	CASSFQGGYTF	TGCGCCAGCAGCTTCCAGGGTGGTTACACCTTC
TRBV5-6	TRBJ2-7	TRBD2	many	CASSLIQGLAGRSYEQYF	TGTGCCAGCAGCTTGATTCAAGGACTAGCGGGAAGGTCCTACGAGCAGTACTTC
TRBV6-2/TRBV6-3	TRBJ2-4	NA	NA	CASSPRSGLAKNIQYF	TGTGCCAGCAGCCCCCGGAGCGGCCTAGCCAAAAACATTCAGTACTTC
TRBV6-2/TRBV6-3	TRBJ1-2	NA	many	CASRYPGERVYGYTF	TGTGCCAGCAGGTACCCGGGAGAAAGAGTCTATGGCTACACCTTC
TRBV6-1	TRBJ2-6	NA	many	CASSEGHLSGANVLTF	TGTGCCAGCAGTGAAGGCCACTTATCTGGGGCCAACGTCCTGACTTTC
TRBV20-1	TRBJ2-5	NA	NA	CSARMGLETQYF	TGCAGTGCTAGGATGGGGCTGGAGACCCAGTACTTC
TRBV6-5	TRBJ1-2	TRBD1	many	CASRTGKGYTF	TGTGCCAGTCGGACAGGGAAAGGCTACACCTTC
TRBV4-1	TRBJ2-2	TRBD1	few	CASSQEIGTASNTGELFF	TGCGCCAGCAGCCAAGAAATAGGGACAGCCTCAAACACCGGGGAGCTGTTTTTT
TRBV12-3/TRBV12-4	TRBJ1-1	NA	many	CASSLARLNTEAFF	TGTGCCAGCAGTTTAGCCCGGTTGAACACTGAAGCTTTCTTT
TRBV24-1	TRBJ2-5	NA	many	CATSWGETQYF	TGTGCCACCAGTTGGGGGGAGACCCAGTACTTC
TRBV19	TRBJ1-1	NA	many	CASRPGLVVPEAFF	TGTGCCAGTAGACCGGGCCTTGTAGTCCCTGAAGCTTTCTTT
TRBV7-7	TRBJ2-5	TRBD2	few	CASSLNPGGGETQYF	TGTGCTAGCAGCCTGAATCCGGGAGGTGGAGAGACCCAGTACTTC
TRBV29-1	TRBJ1-2	TRBD1	many	CSVEAGDSPNYGYTF	TGCAGCGTTGAGGCGGGGGACAGTCCTAACTATGGCTACACCTTC
TRBV30	TRBJ2-7	NA	few	CAWSQGREMTYEQYF	TGTGCCTGGAGCCAGGGGCGCGAAATGACCTACGAGCAGTACTTC
TRBV28	TRBJ2-7	TRBD1	many	CASSLSVDRTEQYF	TGTGCCAGCAGTTTATCGGTGGACAGGACTGAGCAGTACTTC
TRBV11-2	TRBJ2-5	NA	many	CASSTTGGVETQYF	TGTGCCAGCAGTACGACCGGGGGAGTGGAGACCCAGTACTTC
TRBV12-5	TRBJ2-7	NA	many	CASGLGGGEQYF	TGTGCTAGTGGTCTCGGAGGAGGCGAGCAGTACTTC
TRBV28	TRBJ2-7	NA	many	CASSPSFGQSYYEQYF	TGTGCCAGCAGCCCTTCGTTTGGACAGTCCTACTACGAGCAGTACTTC
TRBV5-6	TRBJ2-5	NA	NA	CASSGLPDRETQYF	TGTGCCAGCAGCGGACTCCCGGATAGGGAGACCCAGTACTTC
TRBV10-3	TRBJ1-6	TRBD1	few	CAIGQGLSPLHF	TGTGCCATCGGACAGGGCCTTTCACCCCTCCACTTT
TRBV20-1	TRBJ2-7	NA	many	CSSGRLSSYEQYF	TGCAGTTCGGGACGGTTAAGCTCCTACGAGCAGTACTTC
TRBV27	TRBJ2-7	NA	NA	CASSLVGGPEQYF	TGTGCCAGCAGTTTAGTAGGGGGGCCTGAGCAGTACTTC
TRBV6-1	TRBJ2-7	NA	NA	CASWTGGPDEQYF	TGTGCCAGCTGGACGGGGGGCCCCGACGAGCAGTACTTC
TRBV19	TRBJ2-5	NA	few	CASSSGPGSQYF	TGTGCCAGTAGTTCCGGACCCGGGTCCCAGTACTTC
TRBV6-1	TRBJ1-5	NA	many	CASSDWSLSNQPQHF	TGTGCCAGCAGTGATTGGAGCCTAAGCAATCAGCCCCAGCATTTT
TRBV28	TRBJ1-1	NA	NA	CATSSLGMNTEAFF	TGTGCCACATCCAGTTTAGGTATGAACACTGAAGCTTTCTTT
TRBV7-9	TRBJ1-1	NA	many	CASSNFEGSTEAFF	TGTGCCAGCAGCAACTTCGAGGGGAGCACTGAAGCTTTCTTT
TRBV5-6	TRBJ2-7	NA	NA	CASSLAQNLHEQYF	TGTGCCAGCAGCTTGGCTCAGAATCTCCACGAGCAGTACTTC
TRBV19	TRBJ2-5	TRBD2	few	CASSTQRDGKTQYF	TGTGCCAGTAGTACCCAGCGGGATGGAAAGACCCAGTACTTC